These T cell receptor beta chains were read from a single sample in a study of CD8 T cell repertoires and HIV-1 epitope variants. What these receptors recognize is not known. Produced via immunoSEQ multiplex PCR; TCRdb's table is partial and in-frame only. The table lists approximately 5,500 clones, around 66% of them singletons. The sequenced sample was cultured CD8+ T cells derived from PBMCs. The receptors derive from a male donor with HIV. Each CDR3 is given with its conserved first and last residue. D genes are given only for firm matches. Clone sizes are given selectively: once, few, many, or a class where the clone is expanded.

TGTGCCAGCAGTTTGTCTACAGGGATGGGAGAGACCCAGTACTTC	CASSLSTGMGETQYF	TRBJ2-5	NA	few	TRBV27
TGTGCCAGCAGTCCTTTTGAGACAGGAGAAGAGAACTATGGCTACACCTTC	CASSPFETGEENYGYTF	TRBJ1-2	NA	few	TRBV2
TGTGCCAGCAGCTTTGGACAGCACACAGATACGCAGTATTTT	CASSFGQHTDTQYF	TRBJ2-3	NA	NA	TRBV7-9
TGTGCCAGCAGCTTGGGAGGACGGAACACTGAAGCTTTCTTT	CASSLGGRNTEAFF	TRBJ1-1	NA	once	TRBV5-6
TGTGCCACCAGCAGAGATAACGCCGGCACTGAAGCTTTCTTT	CATSRDNAGTEAFF	TRBJ1-1	NA	few	TRBV15
TGTGCCAGCAGCCCCTCCGACACTTACACTGAAGCTTTCTTT	CASSPSDTYTEAFF	TRBJ1-1	NA	few	TRBV27
TGTGCCAGCAGTTTAATGTGGGGTTCCAACACCGGGGAGCTGTTTTTT	CASSLMWGSNTGELFF	TRBJ2-2	NA	NA	TRBV28
TGTGCCATCAGCACTAGCGGGGTGGGCAATGAGCAGTTCTTC	CAISTSGVGNEQFF	TRBJ2-1	TRBD2	NA	TRBV10-3
TGTGCCAGCAGCCGCTCGGGGTTTGAGCAGTTCTTC	CASSRSGFEQFF	TRBJ2-1	NA	few	TRBV7-9
TGTGCCAGCAGCGTCGGACAGGTTTCTGAAGCTTTCTTT	CASSVGQVSEAFF	TRBJ1-1	TRBD1	NA	TRBV9
TGTGCCAGCAGCGTAACAGGGTCAGGAGATCAGCCCCAGCATTTT	CASSVTGSGDQPQHF	TRBJ1-5	NA	NA	TRBV9
TGTGCCAGCAGCTCGCAGGAGGACAGGGTCTATGGCTACACCTTC	CASSSQEDRVYGYTF	TRBJ1-2	TRBD1	few	TRBV13
TGTGCCAGCACGGGGGAGGAGGGGACAGGGAACACTGAAGCTTTCTTT	CASTGEEGTGNTEAFF	TRBJ1-1	TRBD1	NA	TRBV2
TGTGCCAGCAGCGTAGTGATGGACCCATCGACGGGAGGACCCTACAATGAGCAGTTCTTC	CASSVVMDPSTGGPYNEQFF	TRBJ2-1	TRBD2	NA	TRBV9
TGTGCCAGCAGTGAGGGCCCTGGGAGCTCCTACGAGCAGTACTTC	CASSEGPGSSYEQYF	TRBJ2-7	NA	NA	TRBV2
TGTGCCAGCAGCTTAGTCGTGACAGGGGGGTCTTGGGGCACTGAAGCTTTCTTT	CASSLVVTGGSWGTEAFF	TRBJ1-1	TRBD1	once	TRBV11-2
TGTGCCAGCAGTGAAGGGACAGGGGAGACAGATACGCAGTATTTT	CASSEGTGETDTQYF	TRBJ2-3	TRBD1	NA	TRBV6-1
TGTGCCAGCAGCCCCCAGGCGATCCCGAACACTGAAGCTTTCTTT	CASSPQAIPNTEAFF	TRBJ1-1	NA	NA	TRBV11-1
TGTGCTAGTGGTACAGCGCCCCCGGGGCTAAACACTGAAGCTTTCTTT	CASGTAPPGLNTEAFF	TRBJ1-1	NA	NA	TRBV12-5
TGTGCCAGCAGCGTAGCTTTGCTAGCGGGAGATCAAGAGACCCAGTACTTC	CASSVALLAGDQETQYF	TRBJ2-5	TRBD2	NA	TRBV9
TGTGCCAGCAGTGACCCTTCTAGCGATTCCTACTACAATGAGCAGTTCTTC	CASSDPSSDSYYNEQFF	TRBJ2-1	NA	NA	TRBV2
TGTGCCAGCAGCTCTAGCGGGAGTCCCACAGATACGCAGTATTTT	CASSSSGSPTDTQYF	TRBJ2-3	TRBD2	once	TRBV13
TGTGCCAGCAGCTTAGCGTCATCAACCCCACCGGCCGGGGAGCTGTTTTTT	CASSLASSTPPAGELFF	TRBJ2-2	NA	NA	TRBV11-2
TGTGCCAGCAGTTACGGGACAGGATACGAGCAGTACTTC	CASSYGTGYEQYF	TRBJ2-7	TRBD1	NA	TRBV6-5
TGTGCCAGCAGCATAGGGACAGTCTATGGCTACACCTTC	CASSIGTVYGYTF	TRBJ1-2	TRBD1	NA	TRBV13
TGCAGCGCCGTCTATCCTATCGGCGGGGGAGAAGAGACCCAGTACTTC	CSAVYPIGGGEETQYF	TRBJ2-5	TRBD2	NA	TRBV29-1
TGTGCCAGCAGCGGCGGACAGGGAGAGACCCAGTACTTC	CASSGGQGETQYF	TRBJ2-5	TRBD1	NA	TRBV9
TGCGCCAGCAGCCAAGGGTTTGCTATCACAGATACGCAGTATTTT	CASSQGFAITDTQYF	TRBJ2-3	NA	few	TRBV4-1
TGTGCCAGCAGACCAGGACAGGGAACATTTAATGAGCAGTTCTTC	CASRPGQGTFNEQFF	TRBJ2-1	TRBD1	NA	TRBV5-4
TGTGCCAGCAGCGTAGGAGGCAGCGGGGGTGAGGACACTGAAGCTTTCTTT	CASSVGGSGGEDTEAFF	TRBJ1-1	NA	NA	TRBV9
TGTGCCAGCAGCGTAACTCAGGGGGCCCCTCAGATTAACACTGAAGCTTTCTTT	CASSVTQGAPQINTEAFF	TRBJ1-1	TRBD1	NA	TRBV9